Sequencing of this T cell receptor (beta chain) was carried out in a study of blood T cells in healthy people across ages. CDR1 is LGHNA, CDR2 YNFKEQ, per germline. The CDR3 spans 14 residues. V gave up 1 base and J gave up 7 bases, with 14 bases separating them. Isolated per sample were at least 6 million PBMCs. A second PCR of roughly 6 to 12 cycles used a sample-barcoded 5' primer and a J-beta primer mix. Each sample provided no less than 2.5 million CDR3-containing paired-end reads. TCRdb re-derived calls from the 5' RACE reads in MiXCR, one entry per CDR3 protein. The repertoire holds some 1,800,000 distinct CDR3 sequences, with 35% to 50% as singletons. This clonotype has only a few counts. What it recognizes is unknown. Study-level findings and limits: The fall in TCR beta diversity per million T cells was roughly linear with age. For the donors, CMV status was unknown and possibly confounded expanded clonotype changes.

The rearrangement uses TRBV4-2 and TRBJ2-7; D unclear. Sample: blood. The TCR was taken from a human donor in good health. The CDR3 sequence is CASSQGTQIVEQYF. The CDR3 DNA sequence: TGTGCCAGCAGCCAAGGTACCCAGATAGTTGAGCAGTACTTC.